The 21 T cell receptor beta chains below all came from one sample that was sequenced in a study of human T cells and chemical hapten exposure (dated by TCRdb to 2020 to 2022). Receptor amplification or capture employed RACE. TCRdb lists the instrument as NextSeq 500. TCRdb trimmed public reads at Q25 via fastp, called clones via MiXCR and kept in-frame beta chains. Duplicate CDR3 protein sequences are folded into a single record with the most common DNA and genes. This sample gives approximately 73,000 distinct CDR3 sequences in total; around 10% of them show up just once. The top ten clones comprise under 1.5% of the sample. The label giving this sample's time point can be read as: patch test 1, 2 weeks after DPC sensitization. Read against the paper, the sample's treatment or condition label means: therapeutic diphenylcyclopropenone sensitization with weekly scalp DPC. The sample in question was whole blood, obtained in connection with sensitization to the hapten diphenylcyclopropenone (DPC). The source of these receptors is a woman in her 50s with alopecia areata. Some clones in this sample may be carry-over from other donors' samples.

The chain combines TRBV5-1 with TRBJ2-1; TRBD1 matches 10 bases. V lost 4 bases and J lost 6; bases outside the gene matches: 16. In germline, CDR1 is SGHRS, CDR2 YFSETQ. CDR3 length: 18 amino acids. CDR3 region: CASSVGQGSVRDSNEQFF. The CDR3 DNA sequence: TGCGCCAGCAGCGTGGGACAGGGGTCAGTTCGGGATAGCAATGAGCAGTTCTTC.

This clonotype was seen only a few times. For the CDR3, the DNA is TGTGCCAGCAGCACGCTAGGGATCGAGCAGTACTTC. It encodes CASSTLGIEQYF. J is TRBJ2-7 and V is TRBV7-9; D is undetermined. V dropped 5 bases and J dropped 6 bases, with 11 bases sitting between them. CDR3 length equals 12 residues. Germline lookup yields CDR1 SEHNR and CDR2 FQNEAQ (reference sequence).

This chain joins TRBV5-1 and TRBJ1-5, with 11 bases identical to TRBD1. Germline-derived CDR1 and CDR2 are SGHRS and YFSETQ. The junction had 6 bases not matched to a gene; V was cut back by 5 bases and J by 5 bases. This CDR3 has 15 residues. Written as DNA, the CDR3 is TGCGCCAGCAGACTCGGACAGGGGGCTGATCAGCCCCAGCATTTT. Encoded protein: CASRLGQGADQPQHF.

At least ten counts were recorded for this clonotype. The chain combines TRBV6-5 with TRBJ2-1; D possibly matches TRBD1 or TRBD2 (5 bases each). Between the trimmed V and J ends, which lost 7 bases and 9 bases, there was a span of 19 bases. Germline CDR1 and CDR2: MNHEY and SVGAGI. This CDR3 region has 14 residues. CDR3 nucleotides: TGTGCCAGCAATTTAGGACGGGACCACACTGAGCAGTTCTTC. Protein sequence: CASNLGRDHTEQFF.

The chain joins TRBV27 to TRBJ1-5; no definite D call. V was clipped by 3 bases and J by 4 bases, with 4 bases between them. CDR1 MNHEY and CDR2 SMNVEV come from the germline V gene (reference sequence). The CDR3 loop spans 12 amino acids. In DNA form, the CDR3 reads TGTGCCAGCAGTTTCCGGAATCAGCCCCAGCATTTT. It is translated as CASSFRNQPQHF.

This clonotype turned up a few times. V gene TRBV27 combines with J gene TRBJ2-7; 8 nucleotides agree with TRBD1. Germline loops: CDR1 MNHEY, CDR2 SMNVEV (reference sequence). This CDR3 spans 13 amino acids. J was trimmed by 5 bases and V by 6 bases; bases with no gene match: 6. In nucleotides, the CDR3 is TGTGCCAGCAGGGGGACAGGTAGGCACGAGCAGTACTTC. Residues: CASRGTGRHEQYF.

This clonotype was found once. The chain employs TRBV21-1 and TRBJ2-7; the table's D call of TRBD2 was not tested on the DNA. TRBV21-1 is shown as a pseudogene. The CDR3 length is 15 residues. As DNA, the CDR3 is TGTGCCAGCAGCAAAGGGGGAGACGGGAGGAACGAGCAGTACTTC. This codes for CASSKGGDGRNEQYF.

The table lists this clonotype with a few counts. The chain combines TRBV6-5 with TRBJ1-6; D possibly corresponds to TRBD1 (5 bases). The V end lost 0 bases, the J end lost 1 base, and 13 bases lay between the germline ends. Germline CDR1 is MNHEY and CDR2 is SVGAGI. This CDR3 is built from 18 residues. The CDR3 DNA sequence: TGTGCCAGCAGTTACTCGATACTGGGGGTTTCCTATAATTCACCCCTCCACTTT. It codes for CASSYSILGVSYNSPLHF.

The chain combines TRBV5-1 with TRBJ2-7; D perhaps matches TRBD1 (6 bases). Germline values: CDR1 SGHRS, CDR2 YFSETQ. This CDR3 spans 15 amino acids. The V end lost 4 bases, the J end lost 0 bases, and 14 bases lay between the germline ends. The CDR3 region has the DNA TGCGCCAGCAGCCAACATCAGGGGTCCTCCTACGAGCAGTACTTC. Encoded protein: CASSQHQGSSYEQYF.

CDR3: CSALFSYEQYF. The CDR3 DNA sequence: TGCAGTGCGCTTTTTTCCTACGAGCAGTACTTC. J is TRBJ2-7 and V is TRBV20-1; D not certain. Germline V CDR1 and CDR2: DFQATT, SNEGSKA (reference sequence). V dropped 6 bases and J dropped 1 base, with 7 bases sitting between them. The CDR3 length is 11 residues.

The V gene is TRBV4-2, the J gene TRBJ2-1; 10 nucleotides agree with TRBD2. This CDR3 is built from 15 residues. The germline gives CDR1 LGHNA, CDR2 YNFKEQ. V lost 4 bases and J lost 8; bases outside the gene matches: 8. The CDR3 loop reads CASSPRLAGKDEQFF. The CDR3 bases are TGTGCCAGCAGCCCGCGACTAGCGGGTAAGGATGAGCAGTTCTTC.

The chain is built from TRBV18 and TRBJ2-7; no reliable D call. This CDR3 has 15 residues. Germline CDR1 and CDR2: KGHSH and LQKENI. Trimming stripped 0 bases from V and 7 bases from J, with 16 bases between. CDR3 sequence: CASSPPDRRLEEQYF. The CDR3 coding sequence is TGTGCCAGCTCACCACCCGATCGGCGATTGGAAGAGCAGTACTTC.

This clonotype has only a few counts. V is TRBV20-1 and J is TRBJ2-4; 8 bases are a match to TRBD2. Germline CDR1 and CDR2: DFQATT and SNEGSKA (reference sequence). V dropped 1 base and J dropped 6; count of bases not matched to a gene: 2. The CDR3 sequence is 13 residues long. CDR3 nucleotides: TGCAGTGCTAGAGCCGGGGGGGGAAACATTCAGTACTTC. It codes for CSARAGGGNIQYF.

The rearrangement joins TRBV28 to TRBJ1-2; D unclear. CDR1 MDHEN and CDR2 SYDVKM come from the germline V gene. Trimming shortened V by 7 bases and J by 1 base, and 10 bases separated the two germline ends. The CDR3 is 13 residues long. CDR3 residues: CASTGAGNYGYTF. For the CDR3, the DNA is TGTGCCAGCACCGGAGCGGGTAACTATGGCTACACCTTC.

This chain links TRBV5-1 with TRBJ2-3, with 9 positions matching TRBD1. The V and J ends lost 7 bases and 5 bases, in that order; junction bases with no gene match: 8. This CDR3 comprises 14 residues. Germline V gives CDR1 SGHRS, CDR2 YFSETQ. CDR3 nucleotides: TGCGCCAGCGTACTACAGGGGGCAGGAGATACGCAGTATTTT. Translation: CASVLQGAGDTQYF.

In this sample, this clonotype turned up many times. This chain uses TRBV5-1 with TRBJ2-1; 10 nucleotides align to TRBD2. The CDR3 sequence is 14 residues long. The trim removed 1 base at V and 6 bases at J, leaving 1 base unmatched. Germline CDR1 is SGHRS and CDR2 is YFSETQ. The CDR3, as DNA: TGCGCCAGCAGCTTGCCTAGCGGGAGCAATGAGCAGTTCTTC. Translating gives CASSLPSGSNEQFF.

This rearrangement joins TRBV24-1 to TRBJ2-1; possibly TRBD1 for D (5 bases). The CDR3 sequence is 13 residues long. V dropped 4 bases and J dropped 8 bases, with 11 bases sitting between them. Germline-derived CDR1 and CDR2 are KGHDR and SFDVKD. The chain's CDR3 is CATSEGVGYEQFF. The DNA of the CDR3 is TGTGCCACCAGTGAAGGGGTCGGGTATGAGCAGTTCTTC.

In nucleotides, the CDR3 is TGTGCCAGTAGTCTTATAGCTAACTATGGCTACACCTTC. Its translation is CASSLIANYGYTF. The chain employs TRBV19 and TRBJ1-2, with D uncertain. Per the germline V gene, CDR1 is LNHDA and CDR2 is SQIVND (reference sequence). CDR3 length: 13 residues. V lost 5 bases and J 0 bases, leaving 7 bases between the germline ends.

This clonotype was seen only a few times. The CDR3 nucleotides read TGTGCCAGCAGCTTTTACAGGGGACACAATGAGCAGTTCTTC. It specifies CASSFYRGHNEQFF. The chain is built from TRBV11-2 and TRBJ2-1, with TRBD1 matching 7 bases. The CDR3 is 14 amino acids. The germline CDR1 and CDR2 sequences are SGHAT and FQNNGV. V was pared by 3 bases and J by 5 bases, with 4 bases of the junction left unmatched.

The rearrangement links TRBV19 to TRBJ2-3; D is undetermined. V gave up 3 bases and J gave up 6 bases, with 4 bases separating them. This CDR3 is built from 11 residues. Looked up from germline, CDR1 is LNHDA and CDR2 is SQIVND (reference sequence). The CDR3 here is CASSMTDTQYF. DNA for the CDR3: TGTGCCAGTAGTATGACGGATACGCAGTATTTT. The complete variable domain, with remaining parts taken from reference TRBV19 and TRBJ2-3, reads DGGITQSPKYLFRKEGQNVTLSCEQNLNHDAMYWYRQDPGQGLRLIYYSQIVNDFQKGDIAEGYSVSREKKESFPLTVTSAQKNPTAFYLCASSMTDTQYFGPGTRLTVL.

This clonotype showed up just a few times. DNA for the CDR3: TGTGCCAGCAGCGAGCTTCCCGGGGAAATCTTGCTCTACGAGCAGTACTTC. This gives the protein CASSELPGEILLYEQYF. The rearrangement joins TRBV6-1 to TRBJ2-7; D perhaps matches TRBD2 (5 bases). The CDR3 is 17 residues long. V gave up 6 bases and J gave up 3 bases, with 24 bases separating them. Germline-derived CDR1 and CDR2 are MNHNS and SASEGT.